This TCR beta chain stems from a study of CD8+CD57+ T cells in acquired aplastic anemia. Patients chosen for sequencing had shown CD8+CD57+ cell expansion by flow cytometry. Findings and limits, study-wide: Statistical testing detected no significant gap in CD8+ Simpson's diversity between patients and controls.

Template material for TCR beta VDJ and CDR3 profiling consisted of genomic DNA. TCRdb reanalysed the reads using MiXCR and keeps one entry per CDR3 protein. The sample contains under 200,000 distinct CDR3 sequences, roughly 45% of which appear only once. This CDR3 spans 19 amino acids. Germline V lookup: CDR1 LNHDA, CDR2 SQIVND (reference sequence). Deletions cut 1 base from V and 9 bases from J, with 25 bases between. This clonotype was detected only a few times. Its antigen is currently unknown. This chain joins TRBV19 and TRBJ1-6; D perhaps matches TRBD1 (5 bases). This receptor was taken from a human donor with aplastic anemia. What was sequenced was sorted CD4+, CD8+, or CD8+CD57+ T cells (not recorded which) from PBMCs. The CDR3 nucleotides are TGTGCCAGTAGTATAGGCGGTGGCGGGGCGGGAGCCAAATTTTCACCCCTCCACTTT. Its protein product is CASSIGGGGAGAKFSPLHF.